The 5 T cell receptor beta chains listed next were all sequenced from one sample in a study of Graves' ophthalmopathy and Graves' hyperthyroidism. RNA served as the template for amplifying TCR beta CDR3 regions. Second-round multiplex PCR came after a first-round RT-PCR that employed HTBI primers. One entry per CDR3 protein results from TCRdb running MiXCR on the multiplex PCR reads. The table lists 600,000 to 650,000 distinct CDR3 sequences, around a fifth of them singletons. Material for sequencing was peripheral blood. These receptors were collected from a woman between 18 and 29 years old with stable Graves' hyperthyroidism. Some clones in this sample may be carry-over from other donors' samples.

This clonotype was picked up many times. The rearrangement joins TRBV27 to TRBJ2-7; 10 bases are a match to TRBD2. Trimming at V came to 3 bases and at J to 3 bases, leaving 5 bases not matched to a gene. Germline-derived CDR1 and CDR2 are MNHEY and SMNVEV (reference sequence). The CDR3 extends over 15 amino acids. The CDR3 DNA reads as TGTGCCAGCAGTTTCTCCGGACTAGCGGTCTACGAGCAGTACTTC. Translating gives CASSFSGLAVYEQYF.

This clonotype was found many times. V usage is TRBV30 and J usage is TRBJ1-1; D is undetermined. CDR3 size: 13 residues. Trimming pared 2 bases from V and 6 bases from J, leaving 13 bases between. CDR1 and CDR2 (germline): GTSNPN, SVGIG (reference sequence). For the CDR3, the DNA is TGTGCCTGGAGTAGGGTAAACAAGGCTGAAGCTTTCTTT. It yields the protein CAWSRVNKAEAFF.

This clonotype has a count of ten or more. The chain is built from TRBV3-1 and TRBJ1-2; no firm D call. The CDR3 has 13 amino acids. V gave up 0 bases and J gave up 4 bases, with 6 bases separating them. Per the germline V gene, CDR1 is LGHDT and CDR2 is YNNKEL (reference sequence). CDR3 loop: CASSQDARYGYTF. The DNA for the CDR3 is TGTGCCAGCAGCCAAGATGCCCGCTATGGCTACACCTTC.

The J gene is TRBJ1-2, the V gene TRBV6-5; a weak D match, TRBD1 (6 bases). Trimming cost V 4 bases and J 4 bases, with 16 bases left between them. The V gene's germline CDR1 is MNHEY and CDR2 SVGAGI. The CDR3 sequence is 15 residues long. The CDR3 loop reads CASSSIRGGIYGYTF. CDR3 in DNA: TGTGCCAGCAGTTCTATCAGAGGGGGGATCTATGGCTACACCTTC.

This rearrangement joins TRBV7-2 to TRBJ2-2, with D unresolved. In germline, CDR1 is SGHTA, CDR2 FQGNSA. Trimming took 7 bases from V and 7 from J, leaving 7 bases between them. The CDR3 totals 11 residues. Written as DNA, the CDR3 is TGTGCCAGCATCCTCGACGGGGAGCTGTTTTTT. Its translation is CASILDGELFF.